The clone carrying this T cell receptor beta chain was found once. These data belong to a study of T cell changes during pregnancy in multiple sclerosis. Generated by immunoSEQ multiplex PCR, the TCRdb table keeps only in-frame clones and is missing some. The sample has about 94,000 clones; roughly 93% are singletons. V shed 4 bases and J 0 bases; nucleotides not matched to a gene: 9. This CDR3 is built from 17 residues. Germline lookup yields CDR1 LNHDA and CDR2 SQIVND (reference sequence). The V call is TRBV19, the J call TRBJ1-1, with TRBD1 identical over 9 bases. The starting material was peripheral blood, obtained in the third trimester of pregnancy. The TCR originated in a female donor with multiple sclerosis, enrolled in a pregnancy study. The CDR3 DNA follows: TGTGCCAGTAGTACTTTTTTGGACAGGGGATTGAACACTGAAGCTTTCTTT. Its translation: CASSTFLDRGLNTEAFF.